Listed below are T cell receptor beta chains from one sample, sequenced in a study of Ad26.COV2.S vaccination and SARS-CoV-2 variants. The data were produced by immunoSEQ multiplex PCR, yet TCRdb's version contains in-frame clones alone and is incomplete. Of some 500,000 clones listed, approximately 89% were seen once; the top ten hold about 2.4%. The source was peripheral blood, collected in a trial of Ad26.COV2.S vaccine versus placebo. All receptors come from a person between 18 and 65 years old who received the Ad26.COV2.S COVID-19 vaccine or a placebo. Both conserved end residues are part of each CDR3. A D gene is named only where the DNA matches it firmly. The size field is filled for only some rows; it gives once, few, many or a size class.

CDR3 | DNA | V | D | size | J
CASTNGQGFGYGYTF | TGTGCCAGCACTAACGGGCAAGGGTTCGGCTATGGCTACACCTTC | TRBV28 | - | - | TRBJ1-2
CASAQIGNTIYF | TGTGCCAGCGCGCAAATAGGAAACACCATATATTTT | TRBV2 | - | - | TRBJ1-3
CASSIRPGLPWTETQYF | TGTGCCAGTAGTATTCGCCCGGGACTCCCCTGGACAGAGACCCAGTACTTC | TRBV19 | - | - | TRBJ2-5
CASRPPGQAGELFF | TGTGCCAGCAGACCCCCGGGACAGGCCGGGGAGCTGTTTTTT | TRBV6-5 | TRBD1 | - | TRBJ2-2
CATSIYPTLLAGAAEQFF | TGTGCCACCAGCATCTATCCTACCCTACTAGCGGGAGCGGCTGAGCAGTTCTTC | TRBV15 | TRBD2 | - | TRBJ2-1
CATSRDGQANQPQHF | TGTGCCACCAGCAGAGATGGACAGGCCAATCAGCCCCAGCATTTT | TRBV15 | TRBD1 | - | TRBJ1-5
CASSQQGGLAVDTQYF | TGTGCCAGCTCACAACAGGGGGGCCTAGCGGTAGATACGCAGTATTTT | TRBV18 | - | - | TRBJ2-3
CASSAGQGANTQYF | TGTGCCAGCAGCGCTGGACAAGGGGCTAATACGCAGTATTTT | TRBV5-4 | - | - | TRBJ2-3
CASSVASGGLLSTDTQYF | TGTGCCAGCAGTGTGGCTAGCGGGGGGCTCCTTAGCACAGATACGCAGTATTTT | TRBV28 | TRBD2 | - | TRBJ2-3
CASRRGSGREQYF | TGTGCCAGCAGGAGGGGGTCAGGGCGAGAGCAGTACTTC | TRBV28 | - | - | TRBJ2-7
CASSIGGGDYEQYF | TGTGCCAGTAGTATAGGCGGGGGTGACTACGAGCAGTACTTC | TRBV19 | TRBD2 | - | TRBJ2-7
CASSLRQGMNSPLHF | TGTGCCAGCAGTCTCAGACAGGGTATGAATTCACCCCTCCACTTT | TRBV27 | TRBD1 | - | TRBJ1-6
CASSLGGSDTQYF | TGTGCCAGCAGCTTGGGAGGATCAGATACGCAGTATTTT | TRBV5-6 | - | - | TRBJ2-3
CASSIAPRGNEQFF | TGTGCCAGTAGTATAGCCCCGCGTGGTAATGAGCAGTTCTTC | TRBV19 | - | - | TRBJ2-1
CASSLGGAFSTDTQYF | TGTGCCAGCAGCTTAGGGGGGGCTTTTAGCACAGATACGCAGTATTTT | TRBV7-2 | - | - | TRBJ2-3
CASSLERRQPQHF | TGTGCCAGCAGCTTGGAACGTAGACAGCCCCAGCATTTT | TRBV5-8 | - | - | TRBJ1-5
CASSSPGRLGEKLFF | TGTGCCAGCAGTTCTCCCGGGAGGTTGGGGGAAAAACTGTTTTTT | TRBV27 | - | - | TRBJ1-4
CASSPGILYGYTF | TGTGCCAGCAGTCCCGGGATCCTCTATGGCTACACCTTC | TRBV6-2/TRBV6-3 | - | - | TRBJ1-2
CASTQTGYYTEAFF | TGTGCCAGCACCCAAACAGGGTATTACACTGAAGCTTTCTTT | TRBV6-5 | - | - | TRBJ1-1
CASSQERISGNTIYF | TGTGCCAGCAGCCAAGAGAGGATCTCTGGAAACACCATATATTTT | TRBV3-1/TRBV3-2 | - | - | TRBJ1-3
CASSSQQLINYGYTF | TGTGCCAGCAGTTCCCAGCAATTGATTAACTATGGCTACACCTTC | TRBV13 | - | - | TRBJ1-2
CASSLSLTRTDTQYF | TGTGCCAGCAGCTTATCCCTTACCCGCACAGATACGCAGTATTTT | TRBV7-3 | - | - | TRBJ2-3
CASENLRADTQYF | TGTGCCAGCGAAAACCTCAGGGCGGATACGCAGTATTTT | TRBV7-9 | - | - | TRBJ2-3
CASSQETLASGSNEQFF | TGTGCCAGCAGCCAAGAGACTCTGGCTAGCGGGAGTAATGAGCAGTTCTTC | TRBV4-2 | TRBD2 | once | TRBJ2-1
CASSWGSGSPLHF | TGTGCCAGCAGCTGGGGGAGCGGTTCACCCCTCCACTTT | TRBV7-9 | - | - | TRBJ1-6
CASSQDGRGPETQYF | TGCGCCAGCAGCCAAGATGGCCGGGGGCCAGAGACCCAGTACTTC | TRBV4-3 | - | - | TRBJ2-5
CASSVGGSSYNSPLHF | TGTGCCAGCAGCGTAGGCGGTAGCTCCTATAATTCACCCCTCCACTTT | TRBV9 | - | - | TRBJ1-6
CASSYPPRNEQFF | TGCGCCAGCAGCTACCCGCCCCGCAATGAGCAGTTCTTC | TRBV5-1 | - | once | TRBJ2-1
CASSIGGGYDTQYF | TGTGCCAGCAGCATCGGCGGGGGGTATGATACGCAGTATTTT | TRBV11-2 | TRBD2 | - | TRBJ2-3
CAISESRPAVNEKLFF | TGTGCCATCAGTGAGTCTCGTCCGGCAGTTAATGAAAAACTGTTTTTT | TRBV10-3 | - | - | TRBJ1-4
CATSRDNGPIPPNTGELFF | TGTGCCACCAGCAGAGATAATGGGCCGATTCCCCCGAACACCGGGGAGCTGTTTTTT | TRBV15 | - | once | TRBJ2-2
CASSLFGQGVAFF | TGTGCCAGCAGTTTATTTGGGCAAGGGGTCGCTTTCTTT | TRBV28 | - | - | TRBJ1-1
CASSALGRGFTYEQYF | TGTGCCAGCAGCGCCTTAGGGCGGGGGTTTACCTACGAGCAGTACTTC | TRBV13 | TRBD2 | - | TRBJ2-7
CASGQDRADTQYF | TGTGCTAGTGGCCAGGACAGGGCAGATACGCAGTATTTT | TRBV12-5 | TRBD1 | - | TRBJ2-3
CASKKEGTGTYEQYF | TGTGCCAGTAAAAAAGAGGGGACAGGGACCTACGAGCAGTACTTC | TRBV19 | TRBD1 | - | TRBJ2-7
CASTGQGSYEQYF | TGTGCCAGCACGGGACAGGGGTCCTACGAGCAGTACTTC | TRBV7-2 | TRBD1 | - | TRBJ2-7
CASSSLAGGNNEQFF | TGCGCCAGCAGCTCACTAGCGGGGGGGAACAATGAGCAGTTCTTC | TRBV5-1 | TRBD2 | - | TRBJ2-1
CASSLVVGEKLFF | TGTGCCAGCAGCTTAGTCGTGGGAGAAAAACTGTTTTTT | TRBV11-2 | - | - | TRBJ1-4
CASSRTSGGGETQYF | TGCGCCAGCAGCCGGACTAGCGGGGGGGGTGAGACCCAGTACTTC | TRBV4-1 | TRBD2 | - | TRBJ2-5
CASSLSPTGPRAGELFF | TGTGCCAGCAGCTTAAGCCCGACAGGGCCTAGAGCCGGGGAGCTGTTTTTT | TRBV7-2 | TRBD1 | - | TRBJ2-2
CATSGLDRGGVWTEAFF | TGTGCCACCAGTGGTCTGGACAGGGGGGGGGTGTGGACTGAAGCTTTCTTT | TRBV24-1 | TRBD1 | - | TRBJ1-1
CASSLTGYYGYTF | TGTGCCAGCAGTCTGACAGGATACTATGGCTACACCTTC | TRBV6-6 | - | - | TRBJ1-2
CASSTTSGSNQPQHF | TGTGCCAGCAGCACTACGAGTGGGAGCAATCAGCCCCAGCATTTT | TRBV11-2 | - | - | TRBJ1-5
CASSWKGQENTEAFF | TGCGCCAGCAGCTGGAAAGGACAGGAGAACACTGAAGCTTTCTTT | TRBV5-1 | TRBD1 | - | TRBJ1-1
CASREGGDEQFF | TGTGCCAGTCGTGAGGGAGGGGATGAGCAGTTCTTC | TRBV2 | TRBD2 | - | TRBJ2-1
CASSYLTGAGYTF | TGTGCCAGCAGTTACCTGACAGGGGCTGGCTACACCTTC | TRBV6-5 | TRBD1 | - | TRBJ1-2
CASSIGQGAFF | TGTGCCAGTAGTATCGGGCAAGGGGCTTTCTTT | TRBV19 | - | once | TRBJ1-1
CATNSYEETQYF | TGTGCCACTAACTCCTACGAAGAGACCCAGTACTTC | TRBV15 | - | - | TRBJ2-5
CAWSPPRPENGELFF | TGTGCCTGGAGTCCCCCTAGACCCGAGAACGGGGAGCTGTTTTTT | TRBV30 | - | - | TRBJ2-2
CASSQVRYLSQGRVQPQHF | TGCGCCAGCAGCCAAGTGAGGTATCTCTCGCAGGGGAGGGTCCAGCCCCAGCATTTT | TRBV4-3 | - | - | TRBJ1-5
CASARLAGPKNIQYF | TGCGCCAGCGCCCGACTAGCGGGTCCCAAAAACATTCAGTACTTC | TRBV4-1 | TRBD2 | - | TRBJ2-4
CASSQGYQETQYF | TGTGCCAGCAGCCAAGGCTATCAAGAGACCCAGTACTTC | TRBV16 | - | - | TRBJ2-5
CASSSGLVETQYF | TGTGCCAGCAGCTCCGGACTTGTAGAGACCCAGTACTTC | TRBV9 | - | - | TRBJ2-5
CASTDRGRWTEAFF | TGTGCCAGCACGGACAGGGGGCGTTGGACTGAAGCTTTCTTT | TRBV2 | TRBD1 | - | TRBJ1-1
CASSFILAGGGETQYF | TGCGCCAGCAGCTTCATACTAGCGGGGGGCGGGGAGACCCAGTACTTC | TRBV5-1 | TRBD2 | - | TRBJ2-5
CASSRSGGGSYNEQFF | TGTGCCAGTAGTAGATCGGGAGGTGGGTCCTACAATGAGCAGTTCTTC | TRBV19 | TRBD2 | - | TRBJ2-1
CATSDQGVNYGYTF | TGTGCCACCAGTGATCAGGGAGTTAACTATGGCTACACCTTC | TRBV24-1 | - | - | TRBJ1-2